The source of this T cell receptor (beta chain) is a study of early stage breast cancer tumors (dated by TCRdb to about 2017). Looking at the study overall: Of the 15 to 20 invasive breast tumors, roughly 13 were found to be estrogen receptor-positive, progesterone receptor-positive and HER2-negative. About 70% of the 12 ER+/PR+/HER2- tumors were invasive ductal carcinomas, while the other four were invasive lobular carcinomas. On average, each sample got around 10-fold read coverage. The samples as a whole yielded roughly 2,700,000 detected templates, corresponding to around 1,100,000 unique clonotypes.

Dicing about 18-50 mg of tumor tissue typically produced more than 2.5 ug of DNA. The study profiled bulk TCR beta-chain repertoires in matched peripheral blood, tumor and adjacent normal breast tissue taken from some 17 patients with early-stage breast cancer. After resection, tumor tissue identified by eye was cut out and put into prechilled RNAlater. A TissueLyser II was used to homogenize diced tumor tissue (roughly 17-50 mg) in RLTplus buffer containing beta-mercaptoethanol and antifoaming agent. Genomic DNA was extracted with the Qiagen AllPrep DNA/RNA Mini kit. Study-wide findings and limitations: Compared with adjacent normal breast tissue, tumors had higher clonality and roughly 2.5-fold greater T cell density. Chain pairing and functional markers such as CD4, CD8 and FOXP3 were not captured by bulk genomic DNA sequencing of unsorted cells. Because the cohort was small, a breakdown by tumor subtype could not be done. Enriched TCRB sequences shared across patients were found to be mostly commonly generated sequences that were unlikely to play an important role in the tumor microenvironment. Greater similarity was observed between blood and normal breast repertoires than between blood and tumor repertoires, and tumor was distinguished from normal in about 85% of the 16 patients when each tissue was compared with blood.

Two independent genomic DNA replicates were amplified for each sample, with approximately 0.5 ug used for blood and about 1.5 ug for tumor or normal breast. Following the manufacturer's instructions, the ImmunoSeq Intro kit was used to carry out TCRB sequencing on genomic DNA. Multiplex PCR ran 25 to 40 cycles with proprietary primers and spike-in control sequences for absolute quantification. An 87-bp fragment spanning the CDR3 and flanking V and J genes was sequenced with single-end 150-bp reads. Seven samples, each with two replicates, were multiplexed per lane of an Illumina MiSeq using version 3.0 chemistry. Processing in the source paper ran as follows. Raw data were processed by the vendor's proprietary pipeline, with both replicates merged into one result per sample. A clonotype was defined as productive rearrangements that share the same V-gene family, CDR3 amino acid sequence and J-gene segment. To compute clonality, the normalized Shannon entropy (Pielou evenness) of TCRB abundances was subtracted from 1. To estimate T cell density, the total number of templates was divided by the number of input cells, which was inferred from the amount of DNA input. Recon, run with its default parameters, was used to estimate overall repertoire diversity and clonality. Clonotypes with over 0.1% abundance in tumor and at least 32-fold higher abundance in tumor than in normal breast were defined as tumor-enriched. TCRdb carries this immuneACCESS record with in-frame sequences only. Its versions omit some clonotypes, under half of them owing to an unresolved V gene in the studies checked, with the rest unexplained. D and trimming come from the DNA, and the V and J calls and clone size come from that table. The sample includes under 14,000 clones, with under 85% observed a single time. The leading ten clones occupy approximately 15% of the sample.

This clone occurred a few times. Its specific antigen is unknown. The input lacks base qualities; no much larger clone sits a single base away. The trim is 5 bases for V and 3 bases for J, with a gap of 11 bases between the germline ends. From a lookup of the germline V gene, CDR1 and CDR2 are SGHAT and FQNNGV. There are 13 amino acids in the CDR3, from cysteine to phenylalanine inclusive. The read is trimmed to its CDR3 DNA, 39 bases read in frame from base 1. Sequenced input: breast tumor tissue. This receptor was obtained from a person aged 65 to 85 with breast cancer. Recombination linked TRBV11-2 to TRBJ2-7; no D gene can be assigned with confidence. The nucleotides are TGTGCCAGCAGCCTACAGACGAACTACGAGCAGTACTTC. Translation gives CASSLQTNYEQYF.